Described below is a single T cell receptor (beta chain) sequence and its context. A few counts support this clone. Its specific antigen is unknown. No qualities accompany the bases; no much larger clone lies one base away. The data originate from a study of vaccination effects on CD4 cells after COVID-19 (dated by TCRdb to 2022 to 2024). Regarding the research as a whole: The ViraFEST assay stimulated PBMC with viral peptide pools and then used TCR sequencing to identify antigen-specific CD4+ T cell clonotypes by expansion. Each participant got two doses of an mRNA SARS-CoV-2 vaccine, either BNT162b2 or mRNA-1273. Pre-vaccine samples from a couple of convalescent patients were drawn 16 days and one week before the first dose, 142 and 148 days after COVID-19 diagnosis. Each well held fewer than 2.5 million PBMC cultured in IMDM containing approximately 5% human AB serum, about 10 IU/ml IL-2 and gentamicin, along with approximately 10 ug/ml peptides. SARS-CoV-2 spike-specific CD4+ TCR repertoires were compared before and after mRNA vaccination in COVID-19 convalescent patients and in infection-naive vaccine recipients. A total of approximately 9 COVID-19 convalescent patients and several SARS-CoV-2-naive healthy vaccine recipients were included in the full study. In the study, cultures from other donors were sequenced using the Oncomine TCR Beta short-read assay on an Illumina iSeq 100. Paper-wide results and their limitations: At late post-vaccination timepoints, both infection-induced and vaccine-induced clones showed marked clonal contraction, consistent with waning T cell responses. Only a small number of convalescent patients were included, and no early post-infection timepoints were available, which limited the study. In convalescent patients, the post-vaccine spike-reactive repertoire consisted mainly of new vaccine-induced clones, largely distinct from infection-induced clones.

Library creation used the immunoSEQ multiplex PCR assay. DNA from the CD4+ T cells that had been cultured and isolated underwent TCR beta CDR3 sequencing. Turning to the authors' computational methods: Non-productive TCR sequences were removed and reads were trimmed to the CDR3 region, keeping CDR3s of at least 7 amino acids. Antigen-specific clonotypes were identified using the MANAFEST web app by comparison of expansion in peptide wells against reference cultures. For clones to be considered positive, expansion at FDR<0.05 versus reference and all other wells, an odds ratio above 5, and a frequency above 0.1% in two replicate wells were required. Clonotypes significantly expanded in SARS-CoV-2 spike wells and in at least one common cold coronavirus spike condition were defined as cross-reactive. Using the stringdist R package, CDR3 similarity was measured by Levenshtein distance, and unrooted trees were constructed with ape in R 3.6.1. TCRdb provides this immuneACCESS table in a form limited to in-frame rearrangements. Some clones are lacking; in checked studies, under half of them reflect an unresolved V gene, and why the rest are absent is not known. V and J calls and clone size come straight from that table; D and trimming were deduced from the DNA. The sample records approximately 45,000 clones, roughly three quarters of which are singletons. The ten largest clones take up 10% to 15% of the sample.

After more than 9 days of culture, CD4+ T cells were isolated with the EasySep CD4+ T cell isolation kit. Convalescent patients had PCR-confirmed SARS-CoV-2 infection between March and December 2020, before Alpha, Beta and Delta variants emerged in the United States. Half of the culture medium was replaced with fresh IL-2-containing medium on days 3 and 7. Unless noted otherwise, every peptide stimulation condition was grown in triplicate wells. Using Ficoll-Paque Plus gradient centrifugation, PBMC were separated from whole blood and then either used fresh or cryopreserved at -140C. The QIAamp micro DNA kit was used to extract genomic DNA from the cultured CD4+ T cells. Clipping removes 5 bases from V and 4 bases from J, with 9 as the unmatched junction base count. As encoded in the germline V gene, CDR1 is SGHTA while CDR2 is FQGTGA. CDR3 length: 16 amino acids, cysteine to phenylalanine. Here the CDR3 DNA is all that survives: 48 bases in frame from base 1.

Recombination linked TRBV7-3 to TRBJ2-1, with 9 junctional bases fitting TRBD2. The TCR comes from a human donor who had a prior SARS-CoV-2 infection. This material consisted of CD4+ T cells from PBMCs cultured without peptide, taken before COVID-19 vaccination. The CDR3 amino acid sequence is: CASSPGAGGPYNEQFF. The bases are TGTGCCAGCAGCCCAGGGGCGGGGGGGCCGTACAATGAGCAGTTCTTC.